Below are 13 T cell receptor beta chains sequenced from a single sample in a study of beta chain features in type 1 diabetes listed by TCRdb under 2018. To prepare the library, the immunoSEQ multiplex PCR assay was applied. The High Capacity cDNA Reverse Transcription Kit was used to reverse transcribe all of the isolated RNA, meaning that expressed TCRB transcripts were what got sequenced. The source is immuneACCESS, and TCRdb retained only in-frame sequences with V and J called. Part of the clones is not carried over; for the studies checked, unresolved V genes explain less than half of this, and the remainder is unexplained. The sample table lists some 150,000 clones, under 60% of them with a count of one. The ten largest clonotypes hold around 0.45% of the sample. The sample taken for sequencing was Tregs from blood. The cell subset or site label on this specimen signifies: regulatory CD4+ T cells. The receptors here all came from a man aged 18-30 years in good health.

The gene calls are TRBV5-1 and TRBJ2-1, with 10 bases matching TRBD2. This CDR3 comprises 15 residues. Germline CDR1 and CDR2: SGHRS and YFSETQ. J gave up 8 bases and V 1 base, and 6 bases lay outside the gene matches. CDR3 DNA sequence: TGCGCCAGCAGCTTGATTAGCGGGAGGATGTATGAGCAGTTCTTC. It translates to CASSLISGRMYEQFF. The full variable domain, completed using reference TRBV5-1 and TRBJ2-1, is KAGVTQTPRYLIKTRGQQVTLSCSPISGHRSVSWYQQTPGQGLQFLFEYFSETQRNKGNFPGRFSGRQFSNSRSEMNVSTLELGDSALYLCASSLISGRMYEQFFGPGTRLTVL.

The V and J genes are TRBV6-1 and TRBJ2-7; the D gene is possibly TRBD1 (5 bases). Germline loops: CDR1 MNHNS, CDR2 SASEGT. Trimming stripped 3 bases from V and 1 base from J, with 10 bases between. This CDR3 is built from 14 residues. CDR3 amino acids: CASSDWGYSYEQYF. The CDR3 DNA sequence: TGTGCCAGCAGTGATTGGGGCTATTCCTACGAGCAGTACTTC.

The chain couples TRBV19 to TRBJ1-1, with 7 bases that match TRBD1. The CDR3 spans 13 residues. J was trimmed by 8 bases and V by 7 bases; bases with no gene match: 10. Looked up from germline, CDR1 is LNHDA and CDR2 is SQIVND (reference sequence). The CDR3 loop is CASTGRGDREAFF. The CDR3 coding sequence is TGTGCCAGTACTGGAAGGGGGGACAGAGAAGCTTTCTTT.

The V and J genes are TRBV6-1 and TRBJ2-3, with 8 bases matching TRBD1. Germline lookup yields CDR1 MNHNS and CDR2 SASEGT. J was trimmed by 2 bases and V by 7 bases; bases with no gene match: 8. CDR3 length equals 15 residues. CDR3 DNA sequence: TGTGCCAGCACGCCGGGACAGGTTCCCACAGATACGCAGTATTTT. Translation: CASTPGQVPTDTQYF.

There are a few counts of this clone. J is TRBJ2-5 and V is TRBV30; D gene ambiguous. The J call may be incorrect, as the DNA end agrees better with TRBJ2-7. This CDR3 has 11 residues. CDR1 is GTSNPN, CDR2 SVGIG, per germline (reference sequence). The CDR3 loop reads CAWSANYEQYF. DNA for the CDR3: TGTGCCTGGAGTGCAAACTACGAGCAGTACTTC.

The chain uses TRBV29-1 and TRBJ1-1, with 8 bases aligning to TRBD1. CDR3 length: 13 residues. The germline V gene has CDR1 SQVTM and CDR2 ANQGSEA. Germline trimming cut 2 bases from V and 11 bases from J; bases unmatched to any gene: 10. CDR3 sequence reads: CSVESNRGARAFF. CDR3 nucleotide sequence: TGCAGCGTTGAAAGTAACAGGGGGGCTCGGGCTTTCTTT.

The gene calls are TRBV19 and TRBJ2-3; 8 nucleotides line up with TRBD1. This CDR3 is 14 amino acids long. The trim removed 6 bases at V and 1 base at J, leaving 3 bases unmatched. The germline V gene encodes CDR1 LNHDA and CDR2 SQIVND (reference sequence). The CDR3 nucleotides are TGTGCCAGTAGCCCAGGGGGCGGCACAGATACGCAGTATTTT. Its protein product is CASSPGGGTDTQYF.

This rearrangement joins TRBV19 to TRBJ1-5; D is ambiguous. With 5 bases removed from V and 6 bases from J, the gap between germline ends came to 17 bases. The CDR3 consists of 15 residues. Germline assignment: CDR1 LNHDA and CDR2 SQIVND (reference sequence). The CDR3 protein is CASSASDRRAQPQHF. As DNA, the CDR3 is TGTGCCAGTAGTGCCTCCGATAGGAGGGCTCAGCCCCAGCATTTT.

For this clone: The junction departs from the called germline gene at one end, perhaps through a read error. The chain employs TRBV28 and TRBJ2-1; TRBD2 matches at 7 bases. Germline V CDR1 and CDR2: MDHEN, SYDVKM. CDR3 length equals 12 residues. In DNA form, the CDR3 reads TGTGCCAGCAGTTTTCCCCGGGGAGGGAGGGTCTTC. Its protein is CASSFPRGGRVF.

This chain links TRBV4-3 with TRBJ2-1, with D possibly TRBD2 on 6 matching bases. The CDR3 has 15 residues. V was trimmed by 1 base and J by 6 bases, leaving 13 bases between them. The germline V gene encodes CDR1 LGHNA and CDR2 YSLEER. For the CDR3, the DNA is TGCGCCAGCAGCCAAGTCCCGGGACTGATCAATGAGCAGTTCTTC. It specifies CASSQVPGLINEQFF.

This chain connects TRBV7-6 to TRBJ1-2; D is unclear. Trimming took off 1 base at V and 3 bases at J, with 9 bases between the two ends. The CDR3 extends over 14 amino acids. Germline V gene data show CDR1 as SGHVS and CDR2 as FNYEAQ. CDR3 residues: CASSLGSQDYGYTF. CDR3 bases: TGTGCCAGCAGCTTAGGGTCCCAGGACTATGGCTACACCTTC.

This clone was detected a few times. The V call is TRBV13, the J call TRBJ2-7, with 7 nucleotides matching TRBD2. The germline V gene encodes CDR1 PRHDT and CDR2 FYEKMQ (reference sequence). The J segment lost 6 bases and the V segment lost 5 bases, leaving 19 bases of the junction unmatched. The CDR3 covers 17 residues. CDR3 nucleotide sequence: TGTGCCAGCAGCCGCCAACTCCGGGGACTAACCTACCGCGAGCAGTACTTC. Amino acid sequence: CASSRQLRGLTYREQYF.

This clone was found a few times. This chain joins TRBV11-2 and TRBJ2-1, with 12 positions matching TRBD2. The CDR3 consists of 18 residues. Germline V gene data show CDR1 as SGHAT and CDR2 as FQNNGV. With V trimmed by 5 bases and J by 8 bases, 16 bases remained unmatched. CDR3 DNA sequence: TGTGCCAGCAGCGCACCGGGACTAGCGGGCCGGCAACGGGATGAGCAGTTCTTC. This gives the protein CASSAPGLAGRQRDEQFF.